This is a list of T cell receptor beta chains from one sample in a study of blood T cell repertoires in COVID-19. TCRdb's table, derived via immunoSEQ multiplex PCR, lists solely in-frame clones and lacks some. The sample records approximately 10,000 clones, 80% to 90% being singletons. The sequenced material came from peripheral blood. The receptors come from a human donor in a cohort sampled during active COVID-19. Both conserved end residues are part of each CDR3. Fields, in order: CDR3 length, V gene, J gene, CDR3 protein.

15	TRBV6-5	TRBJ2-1	CASSSSGRGYNEQFF
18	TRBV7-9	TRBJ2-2	CASRTVQREGRHTGELFF
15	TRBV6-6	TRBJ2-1	CASSVGRAVYNEQFF
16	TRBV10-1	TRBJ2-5	CASSEGAGVDEETQYF
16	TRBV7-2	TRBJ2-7	CASSLDRTSGRNEQYF
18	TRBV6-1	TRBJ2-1	CASSEGGLAGGPWGEQFF
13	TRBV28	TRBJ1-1	CASSFRLGTEAFF
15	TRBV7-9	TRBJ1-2	CASSLGGGTDYGYTF
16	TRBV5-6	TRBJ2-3	CASSLGRATSTDTQYF
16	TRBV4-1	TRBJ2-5	CASRPGLAGGEETQYF
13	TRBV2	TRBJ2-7	CASRTSVSYEQYF
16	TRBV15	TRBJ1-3	CATSRQKSGGGNTIYF